This entry lists 16 T cell receptor beta chains sequenced from one sample in a study of blood T cell repertoires in COVID-19. Profiled with immunoSEQ multiplex PCR; TCRdb holds only in-frame clones, not every one. This repertoire shows tens of thousands of clones, about 91% found once; its top ten account for approximately 6.7%. Sequencing used peripheral blood. The receptor set was obtained from a human donor in a cohort sampled during active COVID-19.

The V and J genes are TRBV6-6 and TRBJ1-2; D unresolved. The germline V gene has CDR1 MNHNY and CDR2 SVGAGI (reference sequence). V was trimmed by 2 bases and J by 5 bases, leaving 12 bases between them. The CDR3 spans 14 residues. As DNA, the CDR3 is TGTGCCAGCAGTTACGTCGGAGAGGGTTATGGCTACACCTTC. Its protein product is CASSYVGEGYGYTF.

The chain uses TRBV9 and TRBJ2-1; 9 bases match TRBD2. V lost 4 bases, J lost 7 bases, and 12 bases stayed unmatched. This CDR3 contains 16 residues. Germline V gene data show CDR1 as SGDLS and CDR2 as YYNGEE. CDR3 in DNA: TGTGCCAGCAGCCGATTTAGTGGCGGGAGGGTGAATGAGCAGTTCTTC. Its protein is CASSRFSGGRVNEQFF.

V is TRBV5-1 and J is TRBJ1-1; D is ambiguous. Trimming took off 5 bases at V and 0 bases at J, with 11 bases between the two ends. Germline V lookup: CDR1 SGHRS, CDR2 YFSETQ. The CDR3 has 14 residues. The CDR3 sequence: CASRRSEMNTEAFF. Written as DNA, the CDR3 is TGCGCCAGCAGAAGATCCGAGATGAACACTGAAGCTTTCTTT. Complete variable domain (other parts from reference TRBV5-1 and TRBJ1-1): KAGVTQTPRYLIKTRGQQVTLSCSPISGHRSVSWYQQTPGQGLQFLFEYFSETQRNKGNFPGRFSGRQFSNSRSEMNVSTLELGDSALYLCASRRSEMNTEAFFGQGTRLTVV.

V and J are TRBV4-2 and TRBJ1-2; D is perhaps TRBD1 (5 bases). V lost 1 base, J lost 2 bases, and 14 bases lay in between. Germline V gives CDR1 LGHNA, CDR2 YNFKEQ. This CDR3 is built from 16 residues. CDR3 loop: CASSQVALQGNYGYTF. The CDR3 coding sequence is TGTGCCAGCAGCCAAGTTGCCCTTCAGGGCAACTATGGCTACACCTTC.

This sequence joins TRBV10-1 and TRBJ2-3; D ambiguous. There are 11 residues in the CDR3. Germline V gene data show CDR1 as WNHNN and CDR2 as SYGVQD (reference sequence). V was shortened by 8 bases and J by 5 bases, with 8 bases between the two germline ends. The CDR3 region is CASGPGDTQYF. The CDR3 bases are TGCGCCAGCGGCCCGGGAGATACGCAGTATTTT.

The rearrangement uses TRBV24-1 and TRBJ2-2; 9 bases line up with TRBD1. Germline CDR1 and CDR2: KGHDR and SFDVKD. Trimming at V came to 5 bases and at J to 8 bases, leaving 11 bases not matched to a gene. This CDR3 is built from 16 residues. The CDR3 sequence is CATSAGTGSRVGELFF. In DNA, the CDR3 is TGTGCCACCAGTGCCGGGACAGGGAGCAGGGTAGGGGAGCTGTTTTTT.

The V call is TRBV6-5, the J call TRBJ2-7; TRBD1 matches at 8 bases. The CDR3 runs to 15 residues. Germline-derived CDR1 and CDR2 are MNHEY and SVGAGI. The J segment lost 4 bases and the V segment lost 1 base, leaving 6 bases of the junction unmatched. In DNA form, the CDR3 reads TGTGCCAGCAGTTACTTCGGGACAGGCCAATACGAGCAGTACTTC. The encoded protein is CASSYFGTGQYEQYF.

This chain connects TRBV7-6 to TRBJ1-4; 11 bases are a match to TRBD1. Germline CDR1 and CDR2: SGHVS and FNYEAQ. This CDR3 is 16 amino acids long. V shed 5 bases and J 0 bases; nucleotides not matched to a gene: 2. The CDR3 DNA is TGTGCCAGCAGCAAGGGACAGGGGGCAACTAATGAAAAACTGTTTTTT. This translates into CASSKGQGATNEKLFF.

The chain combines TRBV19 with TRBJ1-1; 8 nucleotides agree with TRBD1. The CDR3 length is 14 residues. Unmatched junction bases numbered 7, after V lost 7 bases and J lost 3 bases. Germline V lookup: CDR1 LNHDA, CDR2 SQIVND (reference sequence). The CDR3 reads CASIEGTGYTEAFF. The CDR3 coding sequence is TGTGCCAGTATAGAGGGGACAGGATACACTGAAGCTTTCTTT.

J is TRBJ2-6 and V is TRBV19, with 8 bases aligning to TRBD1. The CDR3 sequence is 20 residues long. V was clipped by 2 bases and J by 0 bases; unmatched bases: 12. Germline V gene sequence: CDR1 LNHDA, CDR2 SQIVND (reference sequence). The CDR3 loop is CASSIRSLGQAISGANVLTF. DNA of the CDR3: TGTGCCAGTAGTATACGCAGCCTGGGACAGGCGATCTCTGGGGCCAACGTCCTGACTTTC.

V usage is TRBV6-5 and J usage is TRBJ1-4; TRBD1 aligns across 9 bases. Germline CDR1 MNHEY, CDR2 SVGAGI. Germline trimming cut 7 bases from V and 8 bases from J; bases unmatched to any gene: 11. The CDR3 has 15 residues. CDR3 in amino acids: CASKPLTGGREKLFF. The CDR3 DNA follows: TGTGCCAGCAAACCACTGACAGGGGGACGGGAAAAACTGTTTTTT.

J is TRBJ2-5 and V is TRBV2; tentatively, D is TRBD2 (5 bases). The V gene's germline CDR1 is SNHLY and CDR2 FYNNEI. This CDR3 is 14 amino acids long. Trimming removed 8 bases from V and 2 bases from J, with 15 bases in between. CDR3 protein: CASRRGNSQETQYF. As DNA, the CDR3 is TGTGCCAGCCGCCGAGGGAACAGTCAAGAGACCCAGTACTTC.

The chain is built from TRBV2 and TRBJ2-5; 9 bases fit TRBD2. The V segment lost 4 bases and the J segment 3 bases; nucleotides outside the gene matches: 0. CDR1 is SNHLY and CDR2 is FYNNEI in the germline V gene. This CDR3 region has 13 residues. The CDR3 DNA is TGTGCCAGCAGTGGGACTAGCGAAGAGACCCAGTACTTC. Protein sequence: CASSGTSEETQYF. Full variable domain (remainder filled in from reference TRBV2 and TRBJ2-5): EPEVTQTPSHQVTQMGQEVILRCVPISNHLYFYWYRQILGQKVEFLVSFYNNEISEKSEIFDDQFSVERPDGSNFTLKIRSTKLEDSAMYFCASSGTSEETQYFGPGTRLLVL.

V usage is TRBV7-3 and J usage is TRBJ2-2; 11 nucleotides align to TRBD1. The CDR3 has 16 amino acids. The germline CDR1 and CDR2 sequences are SGHTA and FQGTGA. Trimming at V came to 1 base and at J to 6 bases, leaving 4 bases not matched to a gene. In DNA, the CDR3 is TGTGCCAGCAGCTTAAACCCGGGACAGGGGGCCGGGGAGCTGTTTTTT. It translates to CASSLNPGQGAGELFF.

The chain couples TRBV9 to TRBJ1-4, with unresolved D. V was trimmed by 4 bases and J by 5 bases, leaving 15 bases between them. CDR1 and CDR2 from the germline V gene are SGDLS and YYNGEE. The CDR3 runs to 15 residues. The CDR3 nucleotides read TGTGCCAGCAGCTTTTTGGAGGGTACCAATGAAAAACTGTTTTTT. Translated, it gives CASSFLEGTNEKLFF.

The rearrangement joins TRBV3-1 (or the pseudogene TRBV3-2) to TRBJ1-1; D call uncertain. The V and J ends lost 2 bases and 4 bases respectively, with 14 bases between them. This CDR3 is 15 amino acids long. Germline-derived CDR1 and CDR2 are LGHDT and YNNKEL (reference sequence). The CDR3 DNA follows: TGTGCCAGCAGCCAATCAGAAGGGCGGGGCACTGAAGCTTTCTTT. The encoded protein is CASSQSEGRGTEAFF.